This TCR beta chain appears in the sequencing data of a study of shared clonotypes between healthy human individuals. Overall study findings and caveats: Inspection by rarefaction showed sorted-subset sequencing to be incomplete despite large depth. A generally larger estimated richness was seen in naive subsets than in memory subsets. Clonotypes not shared had lower generation probabilities than those common to all four donors.

CDR3 size: 18 residues. Germline values: CDR1 MNHEY, CDR2 SMNVEV (reference sequence). V lost 2 bases to trimming and J lost 2 bases; unmatched junction nucleotides: 15. Assay: immunoSEQ multiplex PCR; the TCRdb copy retains only in-frame clones and omits some. The data contain roughly 1,800,000 clones, roughly 94% of them singletons. As to this clone: The antigen is unknown.

Selected positively for CCR7 and CD45RO-negative, naive CD8 cells excluded terminally differentiated effector memory CD45RA+ cells. The sequenced sample was naive CD8+ T cells sorted from blood. The source is a young man in good health. The genes are TRBV27 and TRBJ2-7; 7 bases line up with TRBD1. CDR3 nucleotides: TGTGCCAGCAGTTTAAATTCTCCGGACAGGCCCGGGGCCTACGAGCAGTACTTC. This gives the protein CASSLNSPDRPGAYEQYF.